The 27 T cell receptor beta chains in this list originate from one sample, sequenced in a study of T cell repertoires in cytomegalovirus infection. TCRdb re-called the reads through MiXCR, storing one row per CDR3 protein. Of some 450,000 distinct CDR3 sequences listed, approximately 33% are singletons. Material for sequencing was PBMCs. The receptors derive from a human donor in good health (CMV status not recorded). Some clones in this sample may be carry-over from other donors' samples.

This clonotype has just a few counts. J is TRBJ2-2 and V is TRBV19; D might be TRBD1 (5 bases). CDR1 LNHDA and CDR2 SQIVND come from the germline V gene (reference sequence). Trimming took 1 base from V and 6 from J, leaving 12 bases between them. The CDR3 sequence is 15 residues long. The DNA for the CDR3 is TGTGCCAGTAGTATAGTGGCAGGGAAGTCCGGGGAGCTGTTTTTT. Amino acid sequence: CASSIVAGKSGELFF.

This clonotype was found a few times. V gene TRBV24-1 combines with J gene TRBJ1-2; D is unresolved. Germline lookup yields CDR1 KGHDR and CDR2 SFDVKD. CDR3 length: 13 amino acids. Trimming took off 6 bases at V and 0 bases at J, with 7 bases between the two ends. In DNA form, the CDR3 reads TGTGCCACCAGTAACACGGCTAACTATGGCTACACCTTC. As protein: CATSNTANYGYTF.

In its sample, this clonotype was seen many times. Its ends do not fully match the called genes, so a read error is possible. The chain has TRBV6-5 and TRBJ1-1; 7 nucleotides align to TRBD1. This CDR3 region has 13 residues. CDR1 and CDR2 from the germline V gene are MNHEY and SVGAGI. DNA for the CDR3: TGTGCCAGCAGCTACTCAGGGGGAACTGAAGCTTTCTTT. Its protein is CASSYSGGTEAFF.

This clonotype was observed a few times. The chain links TRBV9 to TRBJ2-5; D possibly corresponds to TRBD2 (6 bases). This CDR3 contains 14 residues. In germline, CDR1 is SGDLS, CDR2 YYNGEE. Trimming left V 1 base short and J 4 bases short, with 11 bases between. CDR3 protein: CASSVQGGRETQYF. The CDR3 bases are TGTGCCAGCAGCGTACAAGGAGGGCGAGAGACCCAGTACTTC.

The gene calls are TRBV28 and TRBJ1-1; 8 positions agree with TRBD1. The ends lost 6 bases at V and 3 bases at J; junction bases unmatched: 6. The V gene's germline CDR1 is MDHEN and CDR2 SYDVKM. CDR3 length: 14 residues. This CDR3 is CASRTGDRHTEAFF. In DNA, the CDR3 is TGTGCCAGCAGAACAGGGGACAGGCACACTGAAGCTTTCTTT.

The chain uses TRBV2 and TRBJ2-5; perhaps TRBD1 as D (6 bases). CDR1 and CDR2 (germline): SNHLY, FYNNEI. Between the trimmed V and J ends, which lost 6 bases and 4 bases, there was a span of 12 bases. CDR3 size: 13 residues. The CDR3 protein is CASRYRAAETQYF. CDR3 coding DNA: TGTGCCAGCAGGTACAGGGCGGCAGAGACCCAGTACTTC.

The chain recombines TRBV12-3 or TRBV12-4 with TRBJ2-2, with a tentative D call TRBD1 (6 bases). This CDR3 comprises 16 residues. V lost 4 bases and J lost 6, with 18 bases in between. CDR3 DNA: TGTGCCAGCAGTTCAGCACCGCAGGGGAAGGCCGGGGAGCTGTTTTTT. It translates to CASSSAPQGKAGELFF.

The CDR3 sequence: CASSLGDRWSSYNEQFF. The DNA of the CDR3 is TGTGCCAGCAGCTTAGGTGATAGATGGAGCTCCTACAATGAGCAGTTCTTC. The genes are TRBV11-3 and TRBJ2-1; no firm D call. The germline gives CDR1 SGHNT, CDR2 YENEEA. This CDR3 is 17 amino acids long. The V gene lost 1 base and the J gene lost 0 bases, with 13 bases spanning the gap.

V is TRBV7-3 and J is TRBJ2-1; TRBD1 aligns across 9 bases. Losses at the gene ends were 6 bases for V and 8 bases for J; bases not matched to a gene: 8. The CDR3 is 14 residues long. Germline CDR1 is SGHTA and CDR2 is FQGTGA. CDR3 DNA sequence: TGTGCCAGCAGATCCGGGACAGGGTTGGATGAGCAGTTCTTC. Its translation is CASRSGTGLDEQFF.

The rearrangement joins TRBV12-3 or TRBV12-4 to TRBJ1-5, with D hard to call. This CDR3 has 14 amino acids. V was pared by 2 bases and J by 4 bases, with 9 bases between. This chain's CDR3 is CASSLRGINQPQHF. The CDR3 DNA reads TGTGCCAGCAGTTTAAGAGGGATAAATCAGCCCCAGCATTTT.

This rearrangement joins TRBV10-3 to TRBJ2-3; D unclear. Deletions cut 4 bases from V and 0 bases from J, with 8 bases between. Germline V gives CDR1 ENHRY, CDR2 SYGVKD. The CDR3 sequence is 14 residues long. CDR3 amino acids: CAISVLASTDTQYF. The DNA of the CDR3 is TGTGCCATCAGTGTTTTGGCGAGCACAGATACGCAGTATTTT.

Ten or more counts support this clonotype. CDR3 loop: CASSSRGLGQPQHF. The CDR3, as DNA: TGTGCCAGCAGCTCACGGGGGCTTGGTCAGCCCCAGCATTTT. The chain carries TRBV7-8 and TRBJ1-5, with D possibly TRBD1 on 6 matching bases. Germline CDR1 and CDR2: SGHVS and FQNEAQ. Trimming shortened V by 4 bases and J by 6 bases, and 13 bases separated the two germline ends. This CDR3 contains 14 residues.

The chain is built from TRBV19 and TRBJ2-3; D is possibly TRBD2 (6 bases). V was clipped by 4 bases and J by 4 bases, with 15 bases between them. This CDR3 has 15 residues. The germline CDR1 and CDR2 sequences are LNHDA and SQIVND (reference sequence). This CDR3 is CASSRYGGLADTQYF. The CDR3 nucleotides read TGTGCCAGTAGTAGGTATGGAGGGCTCGCAGATACGCAGTATTTT.

The chain uses TRBV2 and TRBJ2-5; a possible D gene is TRBD2 (6 bases). The V gene's germline CDR1 is SNHLY and CDR2 FYNNEI. The CDR3 is made up of 14 amino acids. V was shortened by 11 bases and J by 5 bases, with 21 bases between the two germline ends. CDR3 sequence (DNA): TGTGCCCTCGGAGGGCTGCGGGGTACGGAGACCCAGTACTTC. Amino acid sequence: CALGGLRGTETQYF.

J is TRBJ1-1 and V is TRBV7-2; 8 positions agree with TRBD1. Germline trimming cut 2 bases from V and 11 bases from J; bases unmatched to any gene: 7. Germline V gives CDR1 SGHTA, CDR2 FQGNSA. The CDR3 has 13 amino acids. The CDR3 here is CASSLSWTGKAFF. DNA for the CDR3: TGTGCCAGCAGCTTATCCTGGACAGGGAAGGCTTTCTTT.

This clonotype appeared many times. This sequence joins TRBV27 and TRBJ1-1; D is uncertain. CDR1 and CDR2 from the germline V gene are MNHEY and SMNVEV (reference sequence). This CDR3 region has 13 residues. V lost 6 bases and J lost 1, with 9 bases in between. The CDR3 DNA is TGTGCCAGCAGCCAGGAACCGAACACTGAAGCTTTCTTT. Protein sequence: CASSQEPNTEAFF.

In the case of this clonotype: In this CDR3 the conserved last residue, phenylalanine or tryptophan, is missing, so a read error is likely. V is TRBV20-1 and J is TRBJ2-7; tentatively, D is TRBD2 (5 bases). CDR1 DFQATT and CDR2 SNEGSKA come from the germline V gene (reference sequence). V was clipped by 3 bases and J by 3 bases, with 12 bases between them. This CDR3 comprises 13 residues. CDR3 DNA sequence: TGCAGTGCTAGGAATATCGCGGGCTACGAGCAGTACCTC. Amino acid sequence: CSARNIAGYEQYL.

This clonotype occurred many times. The rearrangement links TRBV7-8 to TRBJ1-2; 8 bases match TRBD1. Losses at the gene ends were 10 bases for V and 5 bases for J; bases not matched to a gene: 18. The CDR3 has 16 amino acids. In germline, CDR1 is SGHVS, CDR2 FQNEAQ. The CDR3 sequence: CAIFTSKTGAGYGYTF. As DNA, the CDR3 is TGTGCCATCTTTACCTCTAAGACAGGGGCGGGGTATGGCTACACCTTC.

This clonotype was found a few times. This chain uses TRBV28 with TRBJ2-5; D tentatively reads TRBD1 or TRBD2 (5 bases each). The CDR3 is 15 amino acids. The V gene's germline CDR1 is MDHEN and CDR2 SYDVKM. With 3 bases removed from V and 3 bases from J, the gap between germline ends came to 14 bases. CDR3 loop: CASSFPRWGKETQYF. CDR3 bases: TGTGCCAGCAGTTTCCCTAGGTGGGGGAAAGAGACCCAGTACTTC.

This clonotype came up a few times. The V and J genes are TRBV19 and TRBJ1-5; a weak D match, TRBD1 (5 bases). The germline V and J ends were trimmed by 5 bases and 4 bases, with 12 bases remaining between them. CDR1 is LNHDA and CDR2 is SQIVND in the germline V gene (reference sequence). The CDR3 totals 14 residues. DNA of the CDR3: TGTGCCAGTAGTTCCAGGGAAAGGAATCAGCCCCAGCATTTT. Protein: CASSSRERNQPQHF.

This clonotype showed up just a few times. Written as DNA, the CDR3 is TGCGCCAGCAGCCAAGCAGGGGGCGAAGACGAGCAGTACTTC. It encodes CASSQAGGEDEQYF. The chain carries TRBV4-1 and TRBJ2-7; 8 bases match TRBD1. The CDR3 loop spans 14 amino acids. Germline CDR1 MGHRA, CDR2 YSYEKL. The J segment lost 5 bases and the V segment lost 1 base, leaving 4 bases of the junction unmatched.

This clonotype was seen ten or more times. This sequence joins TRBV7-6 and TRBJ2-1; possible D gene TRBD1, 6 bases. CDR3 length: 12 residues. The V gene lost 4 bases and the J gene lost 9 bases, with 10 bases spanning the gap. Germline V gene lookup returns CDR1 SGHVS and CDR2 FNYEAQ. The CDR3 here is CASSSQGFEQFF. The DNA for the CDR3 is TGTGCCAGCAGCTCGCAGGGGTTTGAGCAGTTCTTC. Based on the CDR3 plus reference TRBV7-6 and TRBJ2-1, the full variable domain is GAGVSQSPRYKVTKRGQDVALRCDPISGHVSLYWYRQALGQGPEFLTYFNYEAQQDKSGLPNDRFSAERPEGSISTLTIQRTEQRDSAMYRCASSSQGFEQFFGPGTRLTVL.

The chain recombines TRBV6-6 with TRBJ1-1; weak D call: TRBD1 (6 bases). Deletions cut 2 bases from V and 8 bases from J, with 15 bases between. Per germline, CDR1 MNHNY and CDR2 SVGAGI (reference sequence). The CDR3 sequence is 14 residues long. The CDR3 nucleotides read TGTGCCAGCAGTTACGACTACCAGGGGCGCGAAGCTTTCTTT. Residues: CASSYDYQGREAFF.

The sample holds a few counts of this clonotype. The chain recombines TRBV6-5 with TRBJ1-6; D not resolved. This CDR3 is built from 18 residues. Trimming shortened V by 2 bases and J by 8 bases, and 22 bases separated the two germline ends. Germline lookup yields CDR1 MNHEY and CDR2 SVGAGI. The CDR3 bases are TGTGCCAGCAGTTACCGGATCATAGGGCAGAGGATCGATTCACCCCTCCACTTT. As protein: CASSYRIIGQRIDSPLHF.

About this clonotype itself: A much larger clone is a single base away; this may be a read error. The chain uses TRBV19 and TRBJ2-2, with a tentative D call TRBD1 (6 bases). Trimming took 7 bases from V and 0 from J, leaving 12 bases between them. The CDR3 consists of 15 residues. Germline assignment: CDR1 LNHDA and CDR2 SQIVND (reference sequence). CDR3 residues: CASISGTPNTGELFF. CDR3 DNA: TGTGCCAGTATTTCCGGGACACCGAACACCGGGGAGCTGTTTTTT.

The chain recombines TRBV5-1 with TRBJ1-1, with D unresolved. CDR1 is SGHRS and CDR2 is YFSETQ in the germline V gene. There are 16 residues in the CDR3. Trimming took 0 bases from V and 2 from J, leaving 14 bases between them. CDR3 in amino acids: CASSLVQEVPNTEAFF. The DNA of the CDR3 is TGCGCCAGCAGCTTGGTTCAGGAAGTCCCCAACACTGAAGCTTTCTTT. The whole variable domain, filled in from reference TRBV5-1 and TRBJ1-1, reads KAGVTQTPRYLIKTRGQQVTLSCSPISGHRSVSWYQQTPGQGLQFLFEYFSETQRNKGNFPGRFSGRQFSNSRSEMNVSTLELGDSALYLCASSLVQEVPNTEAFFGQGTRLTVV.

The chain joins TRBV6-8 to TRBJ1-1; no clear D. With 6 bases removed from V and 4 bases from J, the gap between germline ends came to 9 bases. Germline V gene sequence: CDR1 MNHGY, CDR2 SAAAGT. This CDR3 contains 12 residues. The CDR3 sequence is CASRAGITEAFF. The CDR3 coding sequence is TGTGCCAGCAGAGCGGGGATCACTGAAGCTTTCTTT.